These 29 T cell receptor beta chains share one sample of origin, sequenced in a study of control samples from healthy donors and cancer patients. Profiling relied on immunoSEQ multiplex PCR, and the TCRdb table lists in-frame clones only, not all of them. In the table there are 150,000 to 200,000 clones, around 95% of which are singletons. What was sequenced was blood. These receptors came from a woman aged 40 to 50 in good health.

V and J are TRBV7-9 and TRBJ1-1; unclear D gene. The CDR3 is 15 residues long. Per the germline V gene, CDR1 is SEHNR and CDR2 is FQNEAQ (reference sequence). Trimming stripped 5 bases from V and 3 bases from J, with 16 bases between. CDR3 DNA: TGTGCCAGCAGCCCAAAGGCCCTAAGGGACACTGAAGCTTTCTTT. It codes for CASSPKALRDTEAFF.

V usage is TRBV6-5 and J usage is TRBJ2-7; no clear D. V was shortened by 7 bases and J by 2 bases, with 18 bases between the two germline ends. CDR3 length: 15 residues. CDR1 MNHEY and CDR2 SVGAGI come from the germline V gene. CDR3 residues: CASKSGPSTAYEQYF. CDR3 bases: TGTGCCAGCAAATCGGGCCCCTCGACGGCCTACGAGCAGTACTTC.

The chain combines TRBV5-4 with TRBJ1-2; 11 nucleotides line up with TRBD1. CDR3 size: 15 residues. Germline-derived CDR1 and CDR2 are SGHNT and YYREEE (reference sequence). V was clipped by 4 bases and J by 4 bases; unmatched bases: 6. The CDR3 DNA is TGTGCCAGCAGCAGGGATGGGACAGGGGGCTATGGCTACACCTTC. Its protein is CASSRDGTGGYGYTF.

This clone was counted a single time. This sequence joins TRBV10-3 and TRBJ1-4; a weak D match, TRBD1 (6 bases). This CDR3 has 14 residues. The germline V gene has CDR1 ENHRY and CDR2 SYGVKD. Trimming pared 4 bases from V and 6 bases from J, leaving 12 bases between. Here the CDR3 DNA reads TGTGCCATCAGTGCCAGGGGCGGGGATGAAAAACTGTTTTTT. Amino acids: CAISARGGDEKLFF.

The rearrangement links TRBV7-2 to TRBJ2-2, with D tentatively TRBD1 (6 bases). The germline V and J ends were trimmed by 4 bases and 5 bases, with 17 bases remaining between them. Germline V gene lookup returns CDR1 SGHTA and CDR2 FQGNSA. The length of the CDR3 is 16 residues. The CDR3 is CASSSPTGIRTGELFF. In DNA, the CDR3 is TGTGCCAGCAGCTCTCCCACAGGGATTCGAACCGGGGAGCTGTTTTTT.

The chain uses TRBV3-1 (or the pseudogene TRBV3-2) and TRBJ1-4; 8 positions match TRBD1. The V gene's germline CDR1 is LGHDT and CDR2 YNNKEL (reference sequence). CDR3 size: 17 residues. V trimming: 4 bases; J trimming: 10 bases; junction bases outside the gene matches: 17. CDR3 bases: TGTGCCAGCAGCCTCACGACAGGGGCGCTCGATCCAGTAAAACTGTTTTTT. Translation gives CASSLTTGALDPVKLFF.

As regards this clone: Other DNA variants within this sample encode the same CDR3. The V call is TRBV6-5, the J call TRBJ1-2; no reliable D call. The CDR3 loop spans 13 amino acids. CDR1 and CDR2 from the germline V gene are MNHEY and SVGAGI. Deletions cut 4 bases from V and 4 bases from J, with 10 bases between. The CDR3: CASSLDSGYGYTF. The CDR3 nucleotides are TGTGCCAGCAGTTTAGACTCGGGCTATGGCTACACCTTC.

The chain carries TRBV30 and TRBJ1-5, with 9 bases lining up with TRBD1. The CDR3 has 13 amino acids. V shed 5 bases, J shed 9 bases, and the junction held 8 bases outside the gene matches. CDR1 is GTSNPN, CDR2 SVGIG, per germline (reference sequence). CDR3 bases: TGTGCCTGGGCTGGACAGGGGAAATGGCCCCAGCATTTT. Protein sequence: CAWAGQGKWPQHF.

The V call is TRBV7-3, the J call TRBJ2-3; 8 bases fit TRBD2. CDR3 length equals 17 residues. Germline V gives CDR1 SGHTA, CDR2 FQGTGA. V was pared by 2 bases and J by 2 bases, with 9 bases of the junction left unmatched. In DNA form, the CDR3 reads TGTGCCAGCAGCTTACGGGGGGGCCCAGTAGACACAGATACGCAGTATTTT. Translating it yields CASSLRGGPVDTDTQYF.

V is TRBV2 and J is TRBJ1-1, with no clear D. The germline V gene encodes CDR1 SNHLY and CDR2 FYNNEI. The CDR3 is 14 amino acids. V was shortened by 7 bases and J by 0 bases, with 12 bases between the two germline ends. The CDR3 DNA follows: TGTGCCAGCATTCCCAGGAAGATGAACACTGAAGCTTTCTTT. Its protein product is CASIPRKMNTEAFF.

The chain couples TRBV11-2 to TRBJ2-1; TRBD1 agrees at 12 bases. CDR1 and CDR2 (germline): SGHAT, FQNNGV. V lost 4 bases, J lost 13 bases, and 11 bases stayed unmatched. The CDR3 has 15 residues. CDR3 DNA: TGTGCCAGCAGCTCCCGGGACAGGGGGCTTTTAGGCCAGTTCTTC. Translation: CASSSRDRGLLGQFF. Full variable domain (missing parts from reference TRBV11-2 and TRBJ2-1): EAGVAQSPRYKIIEKRQSVAFWCNPISGHATLYWYQQILGQGPKLLIQFQNNGVVDDSQLPKDRFSAERLKGVDSTLKIQPAKLEDSAVYLCASSSRDRGLLGQFFGPGTRLTVL.

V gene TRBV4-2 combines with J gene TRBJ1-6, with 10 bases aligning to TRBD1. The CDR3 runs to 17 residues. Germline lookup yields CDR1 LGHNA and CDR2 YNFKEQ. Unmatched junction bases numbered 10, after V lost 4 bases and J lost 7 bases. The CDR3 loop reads CASSPRQGAIGNSPLHF. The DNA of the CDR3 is TGTGCCAGCAGCCCAAGACAGGGGGCAATCGGAAATTCACCCCTCCACTTT.

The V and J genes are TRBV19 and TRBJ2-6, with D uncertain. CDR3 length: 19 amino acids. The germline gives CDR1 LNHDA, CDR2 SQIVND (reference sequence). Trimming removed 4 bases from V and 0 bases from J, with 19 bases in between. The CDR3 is CASSRRLFWPRSGANVLTF. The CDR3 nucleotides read TGTGCCAGTAGTAGGCGGTTATTCTGGCCCCGCTCTGGGGCCAACGTCCTGACTTTC.

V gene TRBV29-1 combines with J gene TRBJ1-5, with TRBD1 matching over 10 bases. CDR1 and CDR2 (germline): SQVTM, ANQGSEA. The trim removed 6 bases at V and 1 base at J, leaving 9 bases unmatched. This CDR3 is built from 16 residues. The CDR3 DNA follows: TGCAGCGTAGCCGGGACAGGGGTTGGAAGCAATCAGCCCCAGCATTTT. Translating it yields CSVAGTGVGSNQPQHF.

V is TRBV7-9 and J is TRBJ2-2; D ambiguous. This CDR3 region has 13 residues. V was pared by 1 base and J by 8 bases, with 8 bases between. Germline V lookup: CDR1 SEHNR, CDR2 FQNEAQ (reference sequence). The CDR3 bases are TGTGCCAGCAGCTTAGTTAACAGAGGGGAGCTGTTTTTT. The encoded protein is CASSLVNRGELFF.

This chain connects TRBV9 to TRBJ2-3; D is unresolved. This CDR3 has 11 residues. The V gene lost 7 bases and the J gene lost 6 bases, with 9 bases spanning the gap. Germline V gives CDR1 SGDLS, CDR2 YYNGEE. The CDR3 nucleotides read TGTGCCAGCGCCCGGGTTGATACGCAGTATTTT. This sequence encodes CASARVDTQYF.

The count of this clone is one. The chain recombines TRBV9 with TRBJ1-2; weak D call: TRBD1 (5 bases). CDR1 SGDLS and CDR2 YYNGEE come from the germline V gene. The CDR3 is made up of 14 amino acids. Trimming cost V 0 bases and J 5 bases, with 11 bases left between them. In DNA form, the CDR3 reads TGTGCCAGCAGCGTAGCCGGGGCGAGGTATGGCTACACCTTC. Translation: CASSVAGARYGYTF.

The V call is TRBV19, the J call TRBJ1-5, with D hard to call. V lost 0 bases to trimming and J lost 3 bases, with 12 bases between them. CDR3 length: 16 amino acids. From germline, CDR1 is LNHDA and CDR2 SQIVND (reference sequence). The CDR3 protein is CASSIDGGSVNQPQHF. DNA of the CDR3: TGTGCCAGTAGTATAGATGGTGGCAGTGTCAATCAGCCCCAGCATTTT.

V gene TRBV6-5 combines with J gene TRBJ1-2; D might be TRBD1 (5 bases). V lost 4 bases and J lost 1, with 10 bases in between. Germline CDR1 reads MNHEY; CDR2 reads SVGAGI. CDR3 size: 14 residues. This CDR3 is CASSSQGRNYGYTF. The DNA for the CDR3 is TGTGCCAGCAGTTCTCAGGGACGTAACTATGGCTACACCTTC.

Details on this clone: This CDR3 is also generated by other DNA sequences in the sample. CDR3 in amino acids: CASSQGTGQNYGYTF. In nucleotides, the CDR3 is TGCGCCAGCAGCCAGGGGACAGGACAAAACTATGGCTACACCTTC. V usage is TRBV4-3 and J usage is TRBJ1-2; 8 bases align to TRBD1. The CDR3 contains 15 residues. V shed 3 bases, J shed 2 bases, and the junction held 5 bases outside the gene matches. Germline CDR1 and CDR2: LGHNA and YSLEER.

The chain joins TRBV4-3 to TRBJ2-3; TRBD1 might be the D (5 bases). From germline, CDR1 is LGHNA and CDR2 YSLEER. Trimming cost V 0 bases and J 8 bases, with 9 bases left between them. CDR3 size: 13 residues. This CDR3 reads CASSQDQQGTQYF. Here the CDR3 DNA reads TGCGCCAGCAGCCAAGATCAGCAGGGTACGCAGTATTTT.

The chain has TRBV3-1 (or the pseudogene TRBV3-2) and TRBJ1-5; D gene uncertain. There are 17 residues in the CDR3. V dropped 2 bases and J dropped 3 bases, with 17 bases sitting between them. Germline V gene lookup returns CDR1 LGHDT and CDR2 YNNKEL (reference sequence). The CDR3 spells CASSQRKDGGYNQPQHF. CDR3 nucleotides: TGTGCCAGCAGCCAACGTAAGGACGGAGGCTACAATCAGCCCCAGCATTTT.

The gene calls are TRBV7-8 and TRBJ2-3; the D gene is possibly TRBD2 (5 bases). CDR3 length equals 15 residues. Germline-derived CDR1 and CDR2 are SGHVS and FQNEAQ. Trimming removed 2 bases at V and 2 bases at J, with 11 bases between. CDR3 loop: CASSLMNGLTDTQYF. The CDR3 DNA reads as TGTGCCAGCAGCTTAATGAACGGACTCACAGATACGCAGTATTTT. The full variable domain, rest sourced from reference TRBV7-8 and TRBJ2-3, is GAGVSQSPRYKVAKRGQDVALRCDPISGHVSLFWYQQALGQGPEFLTYFQNEAQLDKSGLPSDRFFAERPEGSVSTLKIQRTQQEDSAVYLCASSLMNGLTDTQYFGPGTRLTVL.

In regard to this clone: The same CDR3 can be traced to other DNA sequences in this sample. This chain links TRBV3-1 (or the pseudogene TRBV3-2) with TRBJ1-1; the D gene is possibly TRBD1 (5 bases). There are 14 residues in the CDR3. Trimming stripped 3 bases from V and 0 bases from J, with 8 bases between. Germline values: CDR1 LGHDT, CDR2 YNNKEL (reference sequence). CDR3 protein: CASSQDTVNTEAFF. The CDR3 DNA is TGTGCCAGCAGCCAGGACACCGTGAACACTGAAGCTTTCTTT.

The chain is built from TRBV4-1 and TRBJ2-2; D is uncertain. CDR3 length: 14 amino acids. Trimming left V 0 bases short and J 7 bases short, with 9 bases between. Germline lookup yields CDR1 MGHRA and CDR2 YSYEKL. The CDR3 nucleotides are TGCGCCAGCAGCCAAGATTTACCTTTCGGGGAGCTGTTTTTT. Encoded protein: CASSQDLPFGELFF.

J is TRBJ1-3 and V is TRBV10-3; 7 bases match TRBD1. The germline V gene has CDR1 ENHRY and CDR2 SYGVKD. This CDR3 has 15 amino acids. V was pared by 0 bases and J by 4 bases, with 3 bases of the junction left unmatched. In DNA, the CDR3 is TGTGCCATCAGTGAGTCGAGGGACAGAGGAAACACCATATATTTT. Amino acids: CAISESRDRGNTIYF.

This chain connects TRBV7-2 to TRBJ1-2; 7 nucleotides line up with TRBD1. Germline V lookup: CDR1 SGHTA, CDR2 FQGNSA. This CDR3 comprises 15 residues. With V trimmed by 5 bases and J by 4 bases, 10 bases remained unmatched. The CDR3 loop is CASSDGQVGSYGYTF. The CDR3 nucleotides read TGTGCCAGCAGCGATGGACAGGTCGGGAGCTATGGCTACACCTTC.

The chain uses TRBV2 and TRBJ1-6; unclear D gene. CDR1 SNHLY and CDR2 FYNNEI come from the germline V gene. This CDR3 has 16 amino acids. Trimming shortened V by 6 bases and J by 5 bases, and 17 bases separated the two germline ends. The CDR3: CASRIGPSSDNSPLHF. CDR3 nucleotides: TGTGCCAGCAGGATAGGACCCTCATCAGATAATTCACCCCTCCACTTT. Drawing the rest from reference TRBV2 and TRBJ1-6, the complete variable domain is EPEVTQTPSHQVTQMGQEVILRCVPISNHLYFYWYRQILGQKVEFLVSFYNNEISEKSEIFDDQFSVERPDGSNFTLKIRSTKLEDSAMYFCASRIGPSSDNSPLHFGNGTRLTVT.

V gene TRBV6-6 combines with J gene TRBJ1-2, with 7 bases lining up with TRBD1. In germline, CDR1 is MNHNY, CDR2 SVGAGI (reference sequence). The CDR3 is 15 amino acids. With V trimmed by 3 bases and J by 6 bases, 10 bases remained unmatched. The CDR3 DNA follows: TGTGCCAGCAGTTATCCCGGCAGGGGGAAGGATGGCTACACCTTC. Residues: CASSYPGRGKDGYTF.